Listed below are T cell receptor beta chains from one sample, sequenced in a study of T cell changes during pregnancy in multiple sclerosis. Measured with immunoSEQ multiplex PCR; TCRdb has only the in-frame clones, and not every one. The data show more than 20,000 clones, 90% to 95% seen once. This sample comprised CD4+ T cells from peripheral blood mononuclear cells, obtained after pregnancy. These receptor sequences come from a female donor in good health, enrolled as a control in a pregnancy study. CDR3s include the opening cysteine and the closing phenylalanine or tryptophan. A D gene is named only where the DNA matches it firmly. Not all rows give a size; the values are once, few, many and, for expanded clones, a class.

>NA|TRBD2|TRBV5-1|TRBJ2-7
CASSPGGDGGTYEQYF
TGCGCCAGCAGCCCCGGGGGGGACGGTGGGACCTACGAGCAGTACTTC
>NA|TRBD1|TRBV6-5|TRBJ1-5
CASSARPGGDQPQHF
TGTGCCAGCAGCGCCCGGCCAGGGGGCGATCAGCCCCAGCATTTT
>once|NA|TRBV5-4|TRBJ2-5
CASNLVPGVGETQYF
TGTGCCAGCAACCTCGTCCCGGGGGTCGGAGAGACCCAGTACTTC
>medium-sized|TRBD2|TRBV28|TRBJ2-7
CASSFGGRVNEQYF
TGTGCCAGCAGTTTCGGCGGGAGAGTAAACGAGCAGTACTTC
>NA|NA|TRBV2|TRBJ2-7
CASSYTYEQYF
TGTGCCAGCAGTTATACCTACGAGCAGTACTTC
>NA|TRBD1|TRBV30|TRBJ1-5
CAWSVQGDQPQHF
TGTGCCTGGAGTGTACAGGGGGATCAGCCCCAGCATTTT
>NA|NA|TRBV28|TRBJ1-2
CASSLEAGLIGNYGYTF
TGTGCCAGCAGTTTAGAGGCAGGGCTGATCGGTAACTATGGCTACACCTTC
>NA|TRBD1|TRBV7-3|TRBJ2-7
CASSLFWGQGPEQYF
TGTGCCAGCAGCTTATTCTGGGGACAGGGGCCCGAGCAGTACTTC
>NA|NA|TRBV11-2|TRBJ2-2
CASRRAGELFF
TGTGCCAGCAGACGAGCCGGGGAGCTGTTTTTT
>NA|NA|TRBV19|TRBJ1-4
CASGGGAGRDEKLFF
TGTGCCAGTGGCGGGGGGGCGGGTCGCGATGAAAAACTGTTTTTT
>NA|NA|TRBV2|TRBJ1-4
CASGGERSEKLFF
TGTGCCAGCGGGGGGGAGAGAAGTGAAAAACTGTTTTTT
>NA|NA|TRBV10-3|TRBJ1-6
CAISKTGTQSSYNSPLHF
TGTGCCATCAGTAAAACAGGGACACAGAGCTCCTATAATTCACCCCTCCACTTT
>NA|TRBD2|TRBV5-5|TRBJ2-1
CASSLRDYYNEQFF
TGTGCCAGCAGCTTGCGGGACTACTACAATGAGCAGTTCTTC
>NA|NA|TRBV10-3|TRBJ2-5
CAAGFREETQYF
TGTGCCGCCGGGTTCAGAGAAGAGACCCAGTACTTC
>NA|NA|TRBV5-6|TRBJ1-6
CASSFDGGGYNSPLHF
TGTGCCAGCAGCTTCGACGGGGGGGGCTATAATTCACCCCTCCACTTT
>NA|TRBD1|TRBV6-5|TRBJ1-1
CASSYHRGTEAFF
TGTGCCAGCAGTTACCACAGGGGCACTGAAGCTTTCTTT
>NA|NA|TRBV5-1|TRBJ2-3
CASSLDREHADTQYF
TGCGCCAGCAGCTTGGACAGGGAACATGCAGATACGCAGTATTTT
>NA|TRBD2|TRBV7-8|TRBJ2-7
CASMGGGASPYEQYF
TGTGCCAGCATGGGCGGGGGGGCGTCTCCCTACGAGCAGTACTTC
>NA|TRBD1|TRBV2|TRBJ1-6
CASNSDRGSPLHF
TGTGCCAGCAACTCGGACAGGGGCTCACCCCTCCACTTT
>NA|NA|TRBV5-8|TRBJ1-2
CASSLGGPANYGYTF
TGTGCCAGCAGCTTGGGGGGGCCAGCTAACTATGGCTACACCTTC
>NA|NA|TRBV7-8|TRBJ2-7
CASSSSGALPRYEQYF
TGTGCCAGCAGCTCCAGCGGAGCGTTGCCTCGATACGAGCAGTACTTC
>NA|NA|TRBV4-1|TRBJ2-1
CASSQEGGGVGKNEQFF
TGCGCCAGCAGCCAAGAGGGAGGCGGGGTGGGTAAAAACGAGCAGTTCTTC
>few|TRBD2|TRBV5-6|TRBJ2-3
CASSLTSGRRTDTQYF
TGTGCCAGCAGCTTAACTAGCGGGAGGCGGACAGATACGCAGTATTTT
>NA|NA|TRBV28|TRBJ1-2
CASSREDRGYTF
TGTGCCAGCAGTCGGGAAGACCGCGGCTACACCTTC
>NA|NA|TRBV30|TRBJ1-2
CAWNPRESYGYTF
TGTGCCTGGAACCCAAGGGAGAGCTATGGCTACACCTTC
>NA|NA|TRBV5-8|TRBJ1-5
CASSWRANQPQHF
TGTGCCAGCAGCTGGAGAGCGAATCAGCCCCAGCATTTT
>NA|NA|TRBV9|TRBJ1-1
CASSVSPNTEAFF
TGTGCCAGCAGCGTATCTCCGAACACTGAAGCTTTCTTT
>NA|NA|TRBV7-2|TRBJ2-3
CASSPGLASVDTQYF
TGTGCCAGCAGCCCGGGGCTAGCGTCAGTGGATACGCAGTATTTT
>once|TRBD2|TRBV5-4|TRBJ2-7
CASSPTSSGRAHEQYF
TGTGCCAGCAGCCCAACGTCAAGCGGGAGGGCCCACGAGCAGTACTTC
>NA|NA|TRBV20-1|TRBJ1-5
CSAKGNQPQHF
TGCAGTGCTAAGGGGAATCAGCCCCAGCATTTT
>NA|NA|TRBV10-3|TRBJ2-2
CAIRDSPNTGELFF
TGTGCCATACGGGACTCACCAAACACCGGGGAGCTGTTTTTT
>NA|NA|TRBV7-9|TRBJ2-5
CASRMLGGYQETQYF
TGTGCCAGCAGAATGCTTGGGGGGTACCAAGAGACCCAGTACTTC
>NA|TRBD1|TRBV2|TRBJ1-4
CATRQGYNEKLFF
TGTGCCACCCGACAGGGGTATAATGAAAAACTGTTTTTT
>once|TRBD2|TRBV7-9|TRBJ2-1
CASSPTSGGGHEQFF
TGTGCCAGCAGCCCTACTAGCGGAGGAGGGCATGAGCAGTTCTTC
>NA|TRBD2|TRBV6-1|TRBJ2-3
CASSKRGVGNTQYF
TGTGCCAGCAGTAAGCGGGGGGTGGGAAATACGCAGTATTTT
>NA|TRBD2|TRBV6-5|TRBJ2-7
CASTATSGATYEQYF
TGTGCCAGCACCGCCACTAGCGGGGCGACCTACGAGCAGTACTTC